This T cell receptor beta chain was identified in a study of Graves' ophthalmopathy and Graves' hyperthyroidism. This clonotype was found many times. Its antigen remains unidentified. Per germline, CDR1 LGHNT and CDR2 FRNRAP. Trimming pared 6 bases from V and 9 bases from J, leaving 15 bases between. CDR3 length: 13 amino acids. RNA transcripts were the template, and TCR beta CDR3 regions were amplified from them. Following a first-round RT-PCR that used HTBI primers, a second-round multiplex PCR was carried out. MiXCR, run by TCRdb on the multiplex PCR reads, gives a single entry per CDR3 protein. The sample shows a few hundred thousand distinct CDR3 sequences, about 18% of them seen only once. Whole-study results and caveats: Distinction of ophthalmopathy from stable hyperthyroidism by a 13-signature model reached 87.88% sensitivity and 70% to 83% specificity. With a specificity of roughly 72% and a sensitivity of around 70%, the model predicted ophthalmopathy progression.

PBMCs came from over 9.5 ml of fresh peripheral blood. The sample taken for sequencing was peripheral blood. The TCR comes from an adult woman with stable Graves' hyperthyroidism. The chain is built from TRBV12-5 and TRBJ1-5; possibly TRBD1 for D (5 bases). CDR3 in DNA: TGTGCTAGTGGCCAGGGTTCCGGACCGCCCCAGCATTTT. Its translation: CASGQGSGPPQHF.